The 10 T cell receptor beta chains below come from one sample, sequenced in a study of blood T cell repertoires in COVID-19. Sequencing was performed with immunoSEQ multiplex PCR; in TCRdb, only in-frame clones are kept and a portion is missing. This sample has under 200,000 clones; 90% occur once, and the top ten carry roughly 0.56%. Sample: peripheral blood. Receptors were obtained from a man between 45 and 60 years old with acute or convalescent COVID-19.

This clone was seen only once. Here the CDR3 DNA reads TGTGCCAGCAGTGAAGCGGACAGGGTTCAGCCCCAGCATTTT. Protein product: CASSEADRVQPQHF. The rearrangement joins TRBV2 to TRBJ1-5; 8 nucleotides align to TRBD1. This CDR3 is built from 14 residues. Looked up from germline, CDR1 is SNHLY and CDR2 is FYNNEI. J gave up 6 bases and V 0 bases, and 1 base lay outside the gene matches. The full variable domain, its missing parts supplied by reference TRBV2 and TRBJ1-5, is EPEVTQTPSHQVTQMGQEVILRCVPISNHLYFYWYRQILGQKVEFLVSFYNNEISEKSEIFDDQFSVERPDGSNFTLKIRSTKLEDSAMYFCASSEADRVQPQHFGDGTRLSIL.

The chain's CDR3 is CAWRAAGGAYEQYF. Here the CDR3 DNA reads TGTGCCTGGAGGGCAGCCGGGGGGGCCTACGAGCAGTACTTC. This chain links TRBV30 with TRBJ2-7, with 8 bases matching TRBD2. CDR1 is GTSNPN, CDR2 SVGIG, per germline (reference sequence). This CDR3 comprises 14 residues. Trimming at V came to 3 bases and at J to 2 bases, leaving 6 bases not matched to a gene.

The chain has TRBV27 and TRBJ2-1; TRBD2 matches 10 bases. CDR1 is MNHEY and CDR2 is SMNVEV in the germline V gene (reference sequence). With V trimmed by 10 bases and J by 6 bases, 9 bases remained unmatched. There are 14 residues in the CDR3. CDR3 sequence reads: CATMSGGAANEQFF. DNA for the CDR3: TGTGCCACCATGAGCGGGGGGGCCGCCAATGAGCAGTTCTTC.

This sequence joins TRBV28 and TRBJ2-3, with no clear D. The germline V gene has CDR1 MDHEN and CDR2 SYDVKM. CDR3 length: 14 residues. Trimming cost V 4 bases and J 0 bases, with 8 bases left between them. This chain's CDR3 is CASSSRKSTDTQYF. As DNA, the CDR3 is TGTGCCAGCAGTTCCAGGAAGAGCACAGATACGCAGTATTTT.

The rearrangement joins TRBV27 to TRBJ1-4; tentative D call: TRBD1 (6 bases). V was shortened by 5 bases and J by 4 bases, with 11 bases between the two germline ends. The germline V gene has CDR1 MNHEY and CDR2 SMNVEV (reference sequence). The CDR3 has 14 residues. For the CDR3, the DNA is TGTGCCAGCAGTATCAGGGGAAGTAATGAAAAACTGTTTTTT. As protein: CASSIRGSNEKLFF.

This clone was observed a handful of times. The chain uses TRBV5-1 and TRBJ2-2; D is undetermined. Trimming removed 3 bases at V and 2 bases at J, with 14 bases between. This CDR3 region has 16 residues. Germline V gene lookup returns CDR1 SGHRS and CDR2 YFSETQ. The CDR3 loop reads CASSSTSATNTGELFF. The CDR3 region has the DNA TGCGCCAGCAGCTCCACGTCCGCTACTAACACCGGGGAGCTGTTTTTT.

The chain employs TRBV4-1 and TRBJ1-2; possibly TRBD1 for D (5 bases). The germline CDR1 and CDR2 sequences are MGHRA and YSYEKL. Trimming left V 2 bases short and J 4 bases short, with 17 bases between. This CDR3 spans 16 amino acids. The CDR3 sequence is CASSQRTDRASYGYTF. The CDR3 region has the DNA TGCGCCAGCAGCCAACGCACCGACAGAGCCTCCTATGGCTACACCTTC.

V and J are TRBV11-2 and TRBJ2-7; 10 positions match TRBD2. Germline V CDR1 and CDR2: SGHAT, FQNNGV. The J segment lost 3 bases and the V segment lost 5 bases, leaving 7 bases of the junction unmatched. This CDR3 is 15 amino acids long. CDR3: CASSQVGLAVYEQYF. In DNA form, the CDR3 reads TGTGCCAGCAGCCAGGTCGGACTAGCGGTCTACGAGCAGTACTTC.

The chain combines TRBV24-1 with TRBJ2-7; tentative D call: TRBD2 (5 bases). The CDR3 is made up of 14 amino acids. Germline V lookup: CDR1 KGHDR, CDR2 SFDVKD. Deletions cut 4 bases from V and 3 bases from J, with 12 bases between. The CDR3 loop is CATSDSGGGYEQYF. The CDR3 DNA reads TGTGCCACCAGTGACAGTGGCGGAGGCTACGAGCAGTACTTC.

The chain combines TRBV19 with TRBJ1-5; D is unresolved. Between the trimmed V and J ends, which lost 4 bases and 2 bases, there was a span of 18 bases. CDR1 and CDR2 (germline): LNHDA, SQIVND (reference sequence). This CDR3 comprises 17 residues. The CDR3 nucleotides are TGTGCCAGTAGTACCACCCTGGGCTTTATGGGCAATCAGCCCCAGCATTTT. It translates to CASSTTLGFMGNQPQHF.